This paragraph covers one T cell receptor (beta chain) sequence. This CDR3 region has 15 residues. Germline assignment: CDR1 SGHTA and CDR2 FQGNSA. The V gene end was trimmed by 0 bases and the J gene end by 8 bases; junction bases not matched to a gene: 9. The sample belongs to a study of blood T cell repertoires in COVID-19. Assay used: immunoSEQ multiplex PCR; TCRdb lists only in-frame clones, some missing. The sample contains some 270,000 clones, approximately 88% of which appear only once. The sequenced material came from PBMCs or T cells enriched from blood (not recorded which). The genes are TRBV7-2 and TRBJ2-5, with 7 bases aligning to TRBD1. This clonotype was obtained from a woman aged 40 to 50 who had been exposed to COVID-19. The CDR3 sequence is CASSLALGQSRTQYF. The CDR3 DNA sequence: TGTGCCAGCAGCTTAGCCCTGGGACAGTCCAGAACCCAGTACTTC. Variable domain in full (rest from reference TRBV7-2 and TRBJ2-5): GAGVSQSPSNKVTEKGKDVELRCDPISGHTALYWYRQSLGQGLEFLIYFQGNSAPDKSGLPSDRFSAERTGGSVSTLTIQRTQQEDSAVYLCASSLALGQSRTQYFGPGTRLLVL.